This T cell receptor (beta chain) was sequenced in a study of T cell responses to AZD1222 COVID-19 vaccine. Produced via immunoSEQ multiplex PCR; TCRdb's table is partial and in-frame only. The repertoire has around 130,000 clones, nearly 90% of them found once; the top ten carry approximately 9.8%. On this clone itself: Its target is unknown.

The CDR3 spans 15 residues. Looked up from germline, CDR1 is LGHNA and CDR2 is YNFKEQ. Between the trimmed V and J ends, which lost 3 bases and 0 bases, there was a span of 9 bases. General observations from the study: Reports say nearly half of spike-specific TCRs go after unmutated variant regions.

The genes are TRBV4-2 and TRBJ1-5; D call uncertain. Source: peripheral blood, taken 28 days after the second AZD1222 dose. This receptor was obtained from an adult who received the AZD1222 COVID-19 vaccine. The CDR3 nucleotides are TGTGCCAGCAGCCAGGCCCTAAATAGCAATCAGCCCCAGCATTTT. Encoded protein: CASSQALNSNQPQHF.